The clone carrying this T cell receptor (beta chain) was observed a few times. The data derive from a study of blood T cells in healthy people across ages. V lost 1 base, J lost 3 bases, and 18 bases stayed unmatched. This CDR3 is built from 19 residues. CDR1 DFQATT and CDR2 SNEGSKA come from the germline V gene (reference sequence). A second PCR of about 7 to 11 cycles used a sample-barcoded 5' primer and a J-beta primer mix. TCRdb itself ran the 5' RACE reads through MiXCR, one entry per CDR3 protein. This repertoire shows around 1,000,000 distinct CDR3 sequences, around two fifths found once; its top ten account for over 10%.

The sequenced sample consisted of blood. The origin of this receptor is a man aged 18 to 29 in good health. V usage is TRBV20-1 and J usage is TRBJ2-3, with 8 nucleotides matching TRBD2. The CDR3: CSARGVAGHAQTKTDTQYF. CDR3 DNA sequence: TGCAGTGCTAGAGGGGTAGCGGGACATGCCCAAACCAAAACAGATACGCAGTATTTT.